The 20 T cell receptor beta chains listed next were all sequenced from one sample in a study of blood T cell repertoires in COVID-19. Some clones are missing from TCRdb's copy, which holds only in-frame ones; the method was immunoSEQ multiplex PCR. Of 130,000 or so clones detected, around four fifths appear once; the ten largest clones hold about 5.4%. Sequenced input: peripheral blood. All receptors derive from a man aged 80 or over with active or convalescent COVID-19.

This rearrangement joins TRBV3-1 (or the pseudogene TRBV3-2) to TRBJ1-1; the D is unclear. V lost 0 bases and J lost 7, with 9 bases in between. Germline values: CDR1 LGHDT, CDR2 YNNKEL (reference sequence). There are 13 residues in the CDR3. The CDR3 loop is CASSQDRGSEAFF. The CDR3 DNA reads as TGTGCCAGCAGCCAAGATCGCGGTAGTGAAGCTTTCTTT.

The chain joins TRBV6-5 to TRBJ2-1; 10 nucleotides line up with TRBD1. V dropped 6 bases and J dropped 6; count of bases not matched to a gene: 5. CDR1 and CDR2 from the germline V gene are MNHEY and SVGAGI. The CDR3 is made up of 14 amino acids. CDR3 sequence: CASRSGTGVNEQFF. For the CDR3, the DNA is TGTGCCAGCAGATCCGGGACAGGGGTCAATGAGCAGTTCTTC.

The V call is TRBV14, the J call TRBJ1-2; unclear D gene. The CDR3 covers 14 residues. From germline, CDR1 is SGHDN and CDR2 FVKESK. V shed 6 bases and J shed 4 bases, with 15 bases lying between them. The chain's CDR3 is CASSPGSGSYGYTF. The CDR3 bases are TGTGCCAGCAGTCCGGGATCCGGGAGCTATGGCTACACCTTC.

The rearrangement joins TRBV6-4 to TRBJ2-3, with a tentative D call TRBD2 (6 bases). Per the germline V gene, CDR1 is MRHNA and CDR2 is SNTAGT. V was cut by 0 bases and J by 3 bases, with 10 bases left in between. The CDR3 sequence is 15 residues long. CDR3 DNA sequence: TGTGCCAGCAGTGACTCTGAACTAGCAACAGATACGCAGTATTTT. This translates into CASSDSELATDTQYF.

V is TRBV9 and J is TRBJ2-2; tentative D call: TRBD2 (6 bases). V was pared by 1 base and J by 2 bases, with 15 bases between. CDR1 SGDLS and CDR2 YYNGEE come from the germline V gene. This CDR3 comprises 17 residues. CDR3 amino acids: CASSVIGGATNTGELFF. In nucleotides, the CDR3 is TGTGCCAGCAGCGTAATAGGAGGGGCTACAAACACCGGGGAGCTGTTTTTT.

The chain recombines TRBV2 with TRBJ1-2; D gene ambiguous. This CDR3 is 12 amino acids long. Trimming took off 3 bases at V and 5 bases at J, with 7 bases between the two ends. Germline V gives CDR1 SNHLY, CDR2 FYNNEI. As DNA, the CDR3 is TGTGCCAGCAGTGAGGCCATATATGGCTACACCTTC. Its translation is CASSEAIYGYTF.

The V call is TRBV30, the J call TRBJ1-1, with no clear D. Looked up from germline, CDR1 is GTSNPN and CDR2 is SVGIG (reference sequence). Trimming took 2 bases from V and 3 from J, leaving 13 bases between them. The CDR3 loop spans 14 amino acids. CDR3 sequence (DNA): TGTGCCTGGAGTTTGGTAGCGGGAGACACTGAAGCTTTCTTT. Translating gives CAWSLVAGDTEAFF.

The CDR3 reads CASSVQGNTEAFF. The CDR3 DNA reads TGTGCCAGCAGTGTTCAGGGGAACACTGAAGCTTTCTTT. The chain couples TRBV2 to TRBJ1-1; possible D gene TRBD1, 5 bases. The ends were cut back, 4 bases at V and 1 base at J, with 7 bases in the middle. CDR1 and CDR2 (germline): SNHLY, FYNNEI. The CDR3 contains 13 residues. Full variable domain (rest looked up from reference TRBV2 and TRBJ1-1): EPEVTQTPSHQVTQMGQEVILRCVPISNHLYFYWYRQILGQKVEFLVSFYNNEISEKSEIFDDQFSVERPDGSNFTLKIRSTKLEDSAMYFCASSVQGNTEAFFGQGTRLTVV.

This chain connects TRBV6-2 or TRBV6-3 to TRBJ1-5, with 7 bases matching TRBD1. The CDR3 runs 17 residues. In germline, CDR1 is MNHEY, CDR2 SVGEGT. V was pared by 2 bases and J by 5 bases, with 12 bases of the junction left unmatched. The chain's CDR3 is CASSYILGTGDDQPQHF. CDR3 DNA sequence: TGTGCCAGCAGTTACATCCTTGGAACAGGGGACGATCAGCCCCAGCATTTT.

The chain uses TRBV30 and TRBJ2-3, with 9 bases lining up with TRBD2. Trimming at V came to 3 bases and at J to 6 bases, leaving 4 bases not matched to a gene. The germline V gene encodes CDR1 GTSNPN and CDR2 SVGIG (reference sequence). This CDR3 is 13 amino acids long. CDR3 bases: TGTGCCTGGAGGCGGGGGGGAGTCGATACGCAGTATTTT. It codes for CAWRRGGVDTQYF. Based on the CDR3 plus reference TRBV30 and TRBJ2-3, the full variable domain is SQTIHQWPATLVQPVGSPLSLECTVEGTSNPNLYWYRQAAGRGLQLLFYSVGIGQISSEVPQNLSASRPQDRQFILSSKKLLLSDSGFYLCAWRRGGVDTQYFGPGTRLTVL.

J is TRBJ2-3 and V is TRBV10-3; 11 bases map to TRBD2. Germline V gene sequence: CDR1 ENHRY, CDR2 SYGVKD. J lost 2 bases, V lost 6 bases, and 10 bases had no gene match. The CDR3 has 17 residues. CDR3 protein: CAISHQGGLADTDTQYF. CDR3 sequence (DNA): TGTGCCATCAGCCACCAGGGGGGACTAGCGGACACAGATACGCAGTATTTT.

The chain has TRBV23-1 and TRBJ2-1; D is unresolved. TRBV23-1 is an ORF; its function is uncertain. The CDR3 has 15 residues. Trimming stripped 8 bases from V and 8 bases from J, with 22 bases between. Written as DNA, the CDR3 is TGCGCCAGCGATTCCCTGCTTCCGCGTTTTCATGAGCAGTTCTTC. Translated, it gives CASDSLLPRFHEQFF.

The CDR3 DNA reads as TGCAGCCCCTACCCTCAGGGCATCACCGGGGAGCTGTTTTTT. It specifies CSPYPQGITGELFF. The chain uses TRBV29-1 and TRBJ2-2, with D possibly TRBD1 on 5 matching bases. Trimming removed 8 bases from V and 4 bases from J, with 17 bases in between. The CDR3 has 14 amino acids. In germline, CDR1 is SQVTM, CDR2 ANQGSEA.

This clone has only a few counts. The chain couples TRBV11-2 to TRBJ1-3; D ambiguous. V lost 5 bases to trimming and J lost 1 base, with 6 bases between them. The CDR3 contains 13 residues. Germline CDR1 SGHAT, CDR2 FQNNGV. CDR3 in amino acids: CASSPQSGNTIYF. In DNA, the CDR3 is TGTGCCAGCAGCCCCCAATCTGGAAACACCATATATTTT.

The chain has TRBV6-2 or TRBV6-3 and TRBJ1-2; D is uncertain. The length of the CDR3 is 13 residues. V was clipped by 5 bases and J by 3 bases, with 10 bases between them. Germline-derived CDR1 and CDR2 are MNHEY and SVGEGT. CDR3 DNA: TGTGCCAGCAGTGATGACAACGACTATGGCTACACCTTC. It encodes CASSDDNDYGYTF.

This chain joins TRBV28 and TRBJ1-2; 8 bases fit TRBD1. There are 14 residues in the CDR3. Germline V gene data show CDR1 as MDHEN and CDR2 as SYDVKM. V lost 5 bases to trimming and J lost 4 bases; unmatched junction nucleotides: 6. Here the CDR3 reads CASSPPQGAYGYTF. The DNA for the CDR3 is TGTGCCAGCAGTCCCCCGCAGGGGGCCTATGGCTACACCTTC.

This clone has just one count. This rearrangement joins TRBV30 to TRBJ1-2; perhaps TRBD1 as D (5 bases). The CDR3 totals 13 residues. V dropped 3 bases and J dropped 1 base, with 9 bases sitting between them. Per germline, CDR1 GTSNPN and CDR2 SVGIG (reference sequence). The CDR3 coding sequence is TGTGCCTGGAGACAGGCTGTTAACTATGGCTACACCTTC. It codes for CAWRQAVNYGYTF. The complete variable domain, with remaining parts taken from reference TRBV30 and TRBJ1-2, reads SQTIHQWPATLVQPVGSPLSLECTVEGTSNPNLYWYRQAAGRGLQLLFYSVGIGQISSEVPQNLSASRPQDRQFILSSKKLLLSDSGFYLCAWRQAVNYGYTFGSGTRLTVV.

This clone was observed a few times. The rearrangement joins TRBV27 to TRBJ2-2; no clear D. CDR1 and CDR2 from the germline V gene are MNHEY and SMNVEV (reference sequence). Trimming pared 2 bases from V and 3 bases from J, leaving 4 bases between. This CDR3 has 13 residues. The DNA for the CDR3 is TGTGCCAGCAGTTTAGTATACACCGGGGAGCTGTTTTTT. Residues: CASSLVYTGELFF.

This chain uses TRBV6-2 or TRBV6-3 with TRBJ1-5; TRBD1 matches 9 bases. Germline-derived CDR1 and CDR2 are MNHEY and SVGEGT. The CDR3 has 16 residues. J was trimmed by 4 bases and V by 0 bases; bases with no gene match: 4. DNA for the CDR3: TGTGCCAGCAGTTACTCGGAGGGACAGGGAAATCAGCCCCAGCATTTT. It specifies CASSYSEGQGNQPQHF.

The CDR3 region has the DNA TGCGCCAGCAGGCCTCCGGGACAGGGGGTCTACACCTTC. Encoded protein: CASRPPGQGVYTF. This chain connects TRBV4-1 to TRBJ1-2, with TRBD1 matching over 11 bases. With 6 bases clipped from V and 10 bases from J, the junction kept 7 bases outside the gene matches. The CDR3 contains 13 residues. Germline CDR1 MGHRA, CDR2 YSYEKL.